The sample holds one count of the clone carrying this TCR beta chain. The antigen remains unidentified. It was healthy bone marrow donors who served as donors. The data derive from a study of cytomegalovirus exposure and HLA in healthy donors. Study-wide points: Specificity of three CMV-associated chains for CMV antigens was verified in vitro. Associated with HLA alleles at 0.05 false discovery rate in a later analysis were 16,951 TCR beta sequences.

This CDR3 region has 14 residues. Germline V gene lookup returns CDR1 SGHDT and CDR2 YYEEEE. V was trimmed by 0 bases and J by 3 bases, leaving 7 bases between them. Use of 60 Vbeta and 13 Jbeta primers characterized the PCR. Clones were read by immunoSEQ multiplex PCR, and TCRdb kept only the in-frame ones, dropping some. The sample holds roughly 80,000 clones; less than 80% are singletons and the top ten take about 6.9%. The sample taken for sequencing was PBMCs. This chain uses TRBV5-6 with TRBJ1-5; D is uncertain. The clonotype comes from a woman aged 45-65 years in good health and CMV-seropositive. Here the CDR3 reads CASSLGQINQPQHF. The CDR3 nucleotides are TGTGCCAGCAGCTTGGGGCAGATCAATCAGCCCCAGCATTTT.